These 29 T cell receptor beta chains were all obtained from the same sample, sequenced in a study of blood T cell repertoires in COVID-19 (dated by TCRdb to the early 2020s). Libraries were constructed by the immunoSEQ multiplex PCR assay. TCRdb provides this immuneACCESS table in a form limited to in-frame rearrangements. Some clones are lacking; in checked studies, under half of them reflect an unresolved V gene, and why the rest are absent is not known. The sample includes roughly 330,000 clones, with roughly 90% observed a single time. Clones ranked in the top ten supply 3% to 4% of the sample. The sample was peripheral blood. The receptor source for this set is a woman aged 50 to 65 with active or convalescent COVID-19.

This chain uses TRBV29-1 with TRBJ2-3; D perhaps matches TRBD2 (7 bases). V was trimmed by 7 bases and J by 4 bases, leaving 18 bases between them. Germline lookup yields CDR1 SQVTM and CDR2 ANQGSEA. The CDR3 totals 14 residues. The chain's CDR3 is CSASLRGGPDTQYF. The CDR3 DNA is TGCAGCGCCTCCCTAAGGGGGGGTCCAGATACGCAGTATTTT.

The J gene is TRBJ1-4, the V gene TRBV5-8, with no clear D. The CDR3 loop spans 16 amino acids. V was clipped by 5 bases and J by 0 bases, with 14 bases between them. Germline lookup yields CDR1 SGHTS and CDR2 YDEGEE. The CDR3 DNA follows: TGTGCCAGCAGGACAACATACGGGACAACTAATGAAAAACTGTTTTTT. As protein: CASRTTYGTTNEKLFF.

The sample holds one count of this clone. The chain uses TRBV5-1 and TRBJ2-7; no firm D call. CDR1 is SGHRS, CDR2 YFSETQ, per germline. V dropped 4 bases and J dropped 3 bases, with 23 bases sitting between them. CDR3 length: 17 residues. The chain's CDR3 is CASSLSTSGRVNYEQYF. DNA for the CDR3: TGCGCCAGCAGCCTCTCCACGTCGGGTCGGGTAAACTACGAGCAGTACTTC.

The CDR3 nucleotides read TGTGCCAGTAGTCGACAGGATTCCCTCTATCAGCCCCAGCATTTT. Amino acids: CASSRQDSLYQPQHF. The gene calls are TRBV19 and TRBJ1-5, with a weak D call TRBD1 (6 bases). V lost 5 bases and J lost 5, with 16 bases in between. CDR1 and CDR2 from the germline V gene are LNHDA and SQIVND (reference sequence). This CDR3 region has 15 residues. Full variable domain (remainder filled in from reference TRBV19 and TRBJ1-5): DGGITQSPKYLFRKEGQNVTLSCEQNLNHDAMYWYRQDPGQGLRLIYYSQIVNDFQKGDIAEGYSVSREKKESFPLTVTSAQKNPTAFYLCASSRQDSLYQPQHFGDGTRLSIL.

The chain carries TRBV11-2 and TRBJ1-4, with 7 bases that match TRBD1. The trim removed 5 bases at V and 6 bases at J, leaving 9 bases unmatched. The CDR3 is 15 residues long. Germline CDR1 reads SGHAT; CDR2 reads FQNNGV. The CDR3 DNA sequence: TGTGCCAGCAGCACGGGACAGAGCGTTTATGAAAAACTGTTTTTT. It codes for CASSTGQSVYEKLFF.

This clone came up once. The genes are TRBV29-1 and TRBJ2-4, with a possible D match to TRBD1 (5 bases). V lost 3 bases to trimming and J lost 8 bases, with 11 bases between them. The CDR3 contains 12 residues. Germline loops: CDR1 SQVTM, CDR2 ANQGSEA. CDR3 protein: CSVDGQGDIQYF. The CDR3 DNA reads TGCAGCGTTGATGGTCAGGGTGACATTCAGTACTTC. Full variable domain (outside the CDR3, taken from reference TRBV29-1 and TRBJ2-4): SAVISQKPSRDICQRGTSLTIQCQVDSQVTMMFWYRQQPGQSLTLIATANQGSEATYESGFVIDKFPISRPNLTFSTLTVSNMSPEDSSIYLCSVDGQGDIQYFGAGTRLSVL.

This clone was observed a single time. The V and J genes are TRBV21-1 and TRBJ1-3; the DNA was not compared with TRBD1, the D call given in the table. TRBV21-1 constitutes a pseudogene. This CDR3 is built from 16 residues. The CDR3 region has the DNA TGTGCCAGCAGCGGGTGCAGGGGAAGCTCTGGAAACACCATATATTTT. This codes for CASSGCRGSSGNTIYF.

The V and J genes are TRBV27 and TRBJ2-3; 9 bases agree with TRBD2. Germline CDR1 is MNHEY and CDR2 is SMNVEV (reference sequence). This CDR3 is 17 amino acids long. After removal of 2 bases from V and 1 base from J, the junction contained 7 bases not matched to a gene. The CDR3 spells CASSLPVSSGGTDTQYF. The CDR3 bases are TGTGCCAGCAGTTTACCTGTTTCTAGCGGGGGCACAGATACGCAGTATTTT.

The chain combines TRBV6-1 with TRBJ1-5, with D possibly being TRBD1 (5 bases). CDR1 is MNHNS and CDR2 is SASEGT in the germline V gene. The CDR3 totals 17 residues. The V and J ends lost 4 bases and 2 bases respectively, with 18 bases between them. CDR3 coding DNA: TGTGCCAGCAGTGTTAATGGGGGGGGTCTAGGCAATCAGCCCCAGCATTTT. It translates to CASSVNGGGLGNQPQHF.

The gene calls are TRBV27 and TRBJ1-1; D unresolved. V dropped 4 bases and J dropped 4 bases, with 10 bases sitting between them. The CDR3 loop spans 13 amino acids. CDR1 and CDR2 (germline): MNHEY, SMNVEV (reference sequence). The CDR3 DNA is TGTGCCAGCAGTTCCCATCGGGGCACTGAAGCTTTCTTT. Encoded protein: CASSSHRGTEAFF.

The V call is TRBV5-4, the J call TRBJ2-7; 12 nucleotides agree with TRBD2. V shed 4 bases and J 5 bases; nucleotides not matched to a gene: 7. This CDR3 is built from 15 residues. Germline V CDR1 and CDR2: SGHNT, YYREEE (reference sequence). CDR3 coding DNA: TGTGCCAGCAGCCCCCGACTAGCGGGAGACCACGAGCAGTACTTC. Translation: CASSPRLAGDHEQYF.

The chain combines TRBV28 with TRBJ2-5; possibly TRBD2 for D (7 bases). Between the trimmed V and J ends, which lost 3 bases and 2 bases, there was a span of 13 bases. Germline V gives CDR1 MDHEN, CDR2 SYDVKM. The CDR3 covers 15 residues. CDR3 coding DNA: TGTGCCAGCAGTTTTGGGGGGGCGGGACAAGAGACCCAGTACTTC. It codes for CASSFGGAGQETQYF. The complete variable domain, with remaining parts taken from reference TRBV28 and TRBJ2-5, reads DVKVTQSSRYLVKRTGEKVFLECVQDMDHENMFWYRQDPGLGLRLIYFSYDVKMKEKGDIPEGYSVSREKKERFSLILESASTNQTSMYLCASSFGGAGQETQYFGPGTRLLVL.

The V call is TRBV7-9, the J call TRBJ2-5; 13 bases agree with TRBD2. CDR3 size: 19 residues. The ends lost 6 bases at V and 3 bases at J; junction bases unmatched: 16. CDR1 is SEHNR and CDR2 is FQNEAQ in the germline V gene (reference sequence). This chain's CDR3 is CASSALLLDGTSGEETQYF. In nucleotides, the CDR3 is TGTGCCAGCAGTGCCTTATTGCTCGACGGGACTAGCGGGGAAGAGACCCAGTACTTC.

The chain has TRBV28 and TRBJ2-5, with D possibly matching TRBD2 (5 bases). Germline-derived CDR1 and CDR2 are MDHEN and SYDVKM. The CDR3 consists of 12 residues. V shed 7 bases and J shed 13 bases, with 19 bases lying between them. The CDR3, as DNA: TGTGCCAGCACCCGCGGGCCTTTCCCCCCGTACTTC. Its protein product is CASTRGPFPPYF. The full variable domain, its missing parts supplied by reference TRBV28 and TRBJ2-5, is DVKVTQSSRYLVKRTGEKVFLECVQDMDHENMFWYRQDPGLGLRLIYFSYDVKMKEKGDIPEGYSVSREKKERFSLILESASTNQTSMYLCASTRGPFPPYFGPGTRLLVL.

The chain carries TRBV5-4 and TRBJ2-2; D might be TRBD1 (6 bases). V was trimmed by 4 bases and J by 4 bases, leaving 14 bases between them. The germline V gene has CDR1 SGHNT and CDR2 YYREEE (reference sequence). The CDR3 runs 15 residues. The CDR3 DNA is TGTGCCAGCAGCAAGGACAGAGAAATCACCGGGGAGCTGTTTTTT. It translates to CASSKDREITGELFF.

V and J are TRBV19 and TRBJ2-7, with a weak D call TRBD2 (6 bases). CDR3 length: 15 residues. V dropped 1 base and J dropped 0 bases, with 10 bases sitting between them. The germline V gene encodes CDR1 LNHDA and CDR2 SQIVND (reference sequence). The CDR3 DNA follows: TGTGCCAGTAGTATAGGGCTAGCGATCTCCTACGAGCAGTACTTC. It specifies CASSIGLAISYEQYF.

The rearrangement uses TRBV6-2 or TRBV6-3 and TRBJ1-1; D remains unclear. Trimming took 2 bases from V and 4 from J, leaving 14 bases between them. The CDR3 is made up of 15 amino acids. CDR1 is MNHEY, CDR2 SVGEGT, per germline. Here the CDR3 DNA reads TGTGCCAGCAGTTACATCGGGATTTGGTCCACTGAAGCTTTCTTT. It encodes CASSYIGIWSTEAFF.

The chain is built from TRBV6-5 and TRBJ1-5; D not resolved. The V gene lost 5 bases and the J gene lost 0 bases, with 5 bases spanning the gap. The CDR3 has 13 amino acids. The germline gives CDR1 MNHEY, CDR2 SVGAGI. In nucleotides, the CDR3 is TGTGCCAGCAGTACAAATAGCAATCAGCCCCAGCATTTT. Translation gives CASSTNSNQPQHF.

The chain is built from TRBV18 and TRBJ1-2, with TRBD1 matching over 8 bases. The CDR3 loop spans 13 amino acids. From germline, CDR1 is KGHSH and CDR2 LQKENI. V lost 5 bases and J lost 3; bases outside the gene matches: 2. The CDR3 coding sequence is TGTGCCAGCTCAGTGGACAGGGACTATGGCTACACCTTC. Translating gives CASSVDRDYGYTF.

The chain combines TRBV3-1 (or the pseudogene TRBV3-2) with TRBJ1-1; D is possibly TRBD1 (6 bases). Trimming left V 4 bases short and J 5 bases short, with 20 bases between. The CDR3 contains 16 residues. Germline V gene lookup returns CDR1 LGHDT and CDR2 YNNKEL (reference sequence). The CDR3 sequence: CASSPYQGLARTEAFF. The CDR3 nucleotides read TGTGCCAGCAGCCCGTACCAGGGGTTGGCGAGGACTGAAGCTTTCTTT.

The chain uses TRBV5-5 and TRBJ2-5; weak D call: TRBD1 (5 bases). CDR1 SGHKS and CDR2 YYEKEE come from the germline V gene (reference sequence). Trimming cost V 0 bases and J 7 bases, with 13 bases left between them. This CDR3 contains 14 residues. The CDR3 protein is CASSLDPVQGTQYF. The CDR3 DNA is TGTGCCAGCAGCTTGGACCCGGTCCAGGGGACCCAGTACTTC.

This chain connects TRBV19 to TRBJ1-2, with TRBD1 as a possible D gene (5 bases). CDR1 LNHDA and CDR2 SQIVND come from the germline V gene (reference sequence). The CDR3 totals 13 residues. V lost 9 bases and J lost 8, with 19 bases in between. CDR3 region: CASTPGGSGGYTF. The CDR3 DNA reads TGTGCCAGCACCCCGGGGGGTTCCGGAGGCTACACCTTC.

J is TRBJ1-1 and V is TRBV4-1; 9 bases agree with TRBD1. The germline V gene encodes CDR1 MGHRA and CDR2 YSYEKL. Trimming at V came to 3 bases and at J to 8 bases, leaving 10 bases not matched to a gene. This CDR3 has 15 amino acids. The chain's CDR3 is CASSHLGTGPLEAFF. In nucleotides, the CDR3 is TGCGCCAGCAGCCATCTCGGGACAGGGCCTCTAGAAGCTTTCTTT.

The V gene is TRBV6-2 or TRBV6-3, the J gene TRBJ1-2, with D unresolved. V dropped 0 bases and J dropped 9 bases, with 17 bases sitting between them. In germline, CDR1 is MNHEY, CDR2 SVGEGT. The CDR3 sequence is 15 residues long. The CDR3 DNA reads TGTGCCAGCAGTTACTCAGGCTTCCGGGTCGGCAGCTACACCTTC. As protein: CASSYSGFRVGSYTF.

This CDR3 reads CASSSDREAYNEQFF. The CDR3 DNA follows: TGTGCCAGCAGCAGCGACAGGGAGGCCTACAATGAGCAGTTCTTC. The genes are TRBV28 and TRBJ2-1; the D gene is possibly TRBD1 (7 bases). Germline CDR1 reads MDHEN; CDR2 reads SYDVKM. The ends were cut back, 6 bases at V and 2 bases at J, with 14 bases in the middle. There are 15 residues in the CDR3.

The V gene is TRBV18, the J gene TRBJ1-5; 7 nucleotides match TRBD1. V shed 2 bases, J shed 1 base, and the junction held 8 bases outside the gene matches. Germline values: CDR1 KGHSH, CDR2 LQKENI. This CDR3 spans 17 amino acids. CDR3: CASSPGLYRGSNQPQHF. CDR3 DNA: TGTGCCAGCTCACCAGGTCTCTACAGGGGCAGCAATCAGCCCCAGCATTTT.

On this clone itself: This specimen includes other DNA sequences encoding the same CDR3. CDR3 protein: CASSFKETQYF. CDR3 coding DNA: TGCGCCAGCAGCTTCAAAGAGACCCAGTACTTC. The rearrangement joins TRBV5-1 to TRBJ2-5; D remains ambiguous. The CDR3 spans 11 residues. The germline V gene has CDR1 SGHRS and CDR2 YFSETQ. V gave up 2 bases and J gave up 3 bases, with 2 bases separating them.

The V call is TRBV6-5, the J call TRBJ1-4; possible D gene TRBD1, 5 bases. Trimming took 0 bases from V and 5 from J, leaving 13 bases between them. CDR3 length: 16 amino acids. The germline gives CDR1 MNHEY, CDR2 SVGAGI. The CDR3 DNA reads TGTGCCAGCAGTTACTCCGGGGCGGGGCAGAATGAAAAACTGTTTTTT. Its protein is CASSYSGAGQNEKLFF.

The chain joins TRBV28 to TRBJ1-4; 7 bases fit TRBD1. Germline V lookup: CDR1 MDHEN, CDR2 SYDVKM. After removal of 2 bases from V and 2 bases from J, the junction contained 5 bases not matched to a gene. The CDR3 extends over 16 amino acids. The CDR3 DNA reads TGTGCCAGCAGTTTAAGACAGGGCCCGACTAATGAAAAACTGTTTTTT. It is translated as CASSLRQGPTNEKLFF.